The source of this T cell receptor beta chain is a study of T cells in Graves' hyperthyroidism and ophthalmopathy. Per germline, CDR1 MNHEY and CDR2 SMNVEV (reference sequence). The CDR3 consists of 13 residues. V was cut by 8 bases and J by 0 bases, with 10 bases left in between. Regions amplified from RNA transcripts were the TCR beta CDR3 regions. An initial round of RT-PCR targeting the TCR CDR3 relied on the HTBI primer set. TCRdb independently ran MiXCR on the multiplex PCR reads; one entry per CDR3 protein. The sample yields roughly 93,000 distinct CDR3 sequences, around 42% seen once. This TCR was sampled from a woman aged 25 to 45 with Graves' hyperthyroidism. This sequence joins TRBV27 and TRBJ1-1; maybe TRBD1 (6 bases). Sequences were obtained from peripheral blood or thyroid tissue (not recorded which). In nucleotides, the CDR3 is TGTGCCAGCCGGGACACGATGAACACTGAAGCTTTCTTT. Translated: CASRDTMNTEAFF.